These 30 T cell receptor beta chains share one sample of origin, sequenced in a study of shared clonotypes between healthy human individuals (dated by TCRdb to about 2020). The library was prepared using the immunoSEQ multiplex PCR assay. The clones in this table, taken by TCRdb from immuneACCESS, are in-frame only. Not every clone is retained; where verified, under half of the shortfall comes from an unresolved V gene, and the cause of the rest is unknown. Here the sample has about 710,000 clones; approximately 77% occur a single time. Under 2% of the sample is held by the ten biggest clonotypes. Material for sequencing was memory CD4+ T cells sorted from blood. Explained via the paper, the cell subset or site label denotes: CD45RA-negative fraction. Source of these receptors: a woman aged 25 to 39 in good health.

This clone appeared a single time. The chain combines TRBV6-6 with TRBJ2-7; unclear D gene. This CDR3 contains 14 residues. V was pared by 6 bases and J by 2 bases, with 14 bases between. Per the germline V gene, CDR1 is MNHNY and CDR2 is SVGAGI (reference sequence). The CDR3 loop is CASSSSRPPYEQYF. The CDR3 nucleotides are TGTGCCAGCAGCTCATCCCGGCCACCCTACGAGCAGTACTTC.

The chain links TRBV15 to TRBJ2-7, with a tentative D call TRBD1 (5 bases). The CDR3 is 15 amino acids. Trimming shortened V by 5 bases and J by 0 bases, and 14 bases separated the two germline ends. Germline V gene sequence: CDR1 LNHNV, CDR2 YYDKDF (reference sequence). The CDR3 DNA is TGTGCCACCAGCCGCACAGGCGCTTCCTCCTACGAGCAGTACTTC. Protein: CATSRTGASSYEQYF.

V gene TRBV29-1 combines with J gene TRBJ2-5, with 7 bases lining up with TRBD1. V lost 6 bases and J lost 5; bases outside the gene matches: 6. Germline lookup yields CDR1 SQVTM and CDR2 ANQGSEA. This CDR3 has 12 residues. The CDR3 DNA follows: TGCAGCGTGGTACAGGGGCCGGAGACCCAGTACTTC. Protein: CSVVQGPETQYF.

The chain combines TRBV2 with TRBJ2-3; D uncertain. The germline gives CDR1 SNHLY, CDR2 FYNNEI. Trimming shortened V by 10 bases and J by 0 bases, and 14 bases separated the two germline ends. This CDR3 is built from 14 residues. This chain's CDR3 is CAMQPSTSTDTQYF. CDR3 in DNA: TGTGCCATGCAACCCTCGACTAGCACAGATACGCAGTATTTT.

The chain carries TRBV23-1 and TRBJ2-7; maybe TRBD1 (5 bases). TRBV23-1 is marked as an open reading frame, function uncertain. V was pared by 7 bases and J by 4 bases, with 23 bases between. CDR3 length: 16 amino acids. The CDR3 DNA reads as TGCGCCAGCACAACCCCAGGTGCAGGGCCAAGGTACGAGCAGTACTTC. Protein: CASTTPGAGPRYEQYF.

The chain carries TRBV28 and TRBJ2-7; possibly TRBD2 for D (6 bases). The germline V and J ends were trimmed by 9 bases and 4 bases, with 13 bases remaining between them. The CDR3 consists of 12 residues. Germline V lookup: CDR1 MDHEN, CDR2 SYDVKM. The CDR3, as DNA: TGTGCCAGTAACCGGGGGATGTACGAGCAGTACTTC. Its protein product is CASNRGMYEQYF.

The chain has TRBV27 and TRBJ2-7; tentatively, D is TRBD2 (5 bases). Trimming took off 6 bases at V and 0 bases at J, with 15 bases between the two ends. The CDR3 runs 15 residues. CDR1 MNHEY and CDR2 SMNVEV come from the germline V gene (reference sequence). Written as DNA, the CDR3 is TGTGCCAGCAGACGTCATTGGAGGAGCTCCTACGAGCAGTACTTC. This sequence encodes CASRRHWRSSYEQYF.

This chain connects TRBV11-3 to TRBJ2-7; 11 bases map to TRBD2. Germline V CDR1 and CDR2: SGHNT, YENEEA. This CDR3 is built from 15 residues. V shed 5 bases, J shed 10 bases, and the junction held 13 bases outside the gene matches. The CDR3 reads CASSPATSGKAVQYF. DNA for the CDR3: TGTGCCAGCAGCCCAGCGACTAGCGGGAAAGCCGTACAGTACTTC.

V gene TRBV28 combines with J gene TRBJ1-1; maybe TRBD1 (6 bases). CDR1 and CDR2 (germline): MDHEN, SYDVKM. The V gene lost 5 bases and the J gene lost 8 bases, with 15 bases spanning the gap. The CDR3 is made up of 13 amino acids. This chain's CDR3 is CASSKIVGQEAFF. Written as DNA, the CDR3 is TGTGCCAGCAGTAAGATAGTAGGACAGGAAGCTTTCTTT.

The V call is TRBV25-1, the J call TRBJ2-1; tentative D call: TRBD2 (6 bases). Trimming shortened V by 7 bases and J by 0 bases, and 13 bases separated the two germline ends. The CDR3 runs 15 residues. CDR1 and CDR2 (germline): MGHDK, SYGVNS. CDR3 in amino acids: CASTRGDSSYNEQFF. The CDR3 DNA reads as TGTGCCAGCACGCGCGGGGATAGCTCCTACAATGAGCAGTTCTTC.

Only one count was recorded for this clone. The chain uses TRBV28 and TRBJ2-1; the D gene is possibly TRBD2 (5 bases). Trimming cost V 8 bases and J 1 base, with 21 bases left between them. Germline V CDR1 and CDR2: MDHEN, SYDVKM. This CDR3 spans 17 amino acids. For the CDR3, the DNA is TGTGCCAGCGATCCCAGCTATGGGAGTTTGTCCTACAATGAGCAGTTCTTC. This encodes CASDPSYGSLSYNEQFF. The full variable domain, with the rest looked up from reference TRBV28 and TRBJ2-1, is DVKVTQSSRYLVKRTGEKVFLECVQDMDHENMFWYRQDPGLGLRLIYFSYDVKMKEKGDIPEGYSVSREKKERFSLILESASTNQTSMYLCASDPSYGSLSYNEQFFGPGTRLTVL.

Concerning this clone: Distinct nucleotide sequences in the sample also encode this CDR3. The chain has TRBV5-4 and TRBJ2-6, with D perhaps matching TRBD1 or TRBD2 (5 bases each). The V gene lost 0 bases and the J gene lost 1 base, with 5 bases spanning the gap. The CDR3 consists of 15 residues. Germline V gives CDR1 SGHNT, CDR2 YYREEE (reference sequence). For the CDR3, the DNA is TGTGCCAGCAGCTTGGGGGGGTCTGGGGCCAACGTCCTGACTTTC. Its protein is CASSLGGSGANVLTF.

Worth noting for this clone: Other DNA sequences from this sample encode an identical CDR3 as well. The gene calls are TRBV5-1 and TRBJ2-1; D is ambiguous. Trimming shortened V by 0 bases and J by 0 bases, and 7 bases separated the two germline ends. The germline V gene has CDR1 SGHRS and CDR2 YFSETQ. The CDR3 length is 15 residues. CDR3 loop: CASSLDTGSYNEQFF. In DNA, the CDR3 is TGCGCCAGCAGCTTGGACACGGGCTCCTACAATGAGCAGTTCTTC.

This clone was observed once. Other DNA sequences in this sample translate to the same CDR3. CDR3 protein: CASSLVAGSTDTQYF. CDR3 DNA sequence: TGCGCCAGCAGCTTGGTAGCGGGTAGCACAGATACGCAGTATTTT. The chain links TRBV5-1 to TRBJ2-3; 7 positions match TRBD2. V was clipped by 0 bases and J by 0 bases; unmatched bases: 1. Germline lookup yields CDR1 SGHRS and CDR2 YFSETQ. The length of the CDR3 is 15 residues.

This rearrangement joins TRBV11-2 to TRBJ1-4, with unresolved D. This CDR3 spans 14 amino acids. Germline V gene sequence: CDR1 SGHAT, CDR2 FQNNGV. Trimming cost V 3 bases and J 5 bases, with 10 bases left between them. This CDR3 reads CASSFHSPNEKLFF. CDR3 nucleotides: TGTGCCAGCAGCTTTCACAGCCCGAATGAAAAACTGTTTTTT.

The rearrangement joins TRBV2 to TRBJ2-2; TRBD2 agrees at 11 bases. V lost 8 bases and J lost 4; bases outside the gene matches: 9. Germline lookup yields CDR1 SNHLY and CDR2 FYNNEI. The CDR3 length is 16 residues. CDR3 protein: CASSSLAGVPTGELFF. The CDR3, as DNA: TGTGCCAGCTCATCACTAGCGGGAGTCCCCACCGGGGAGCTGTTTTTT.

This chain joins TRBV10-2 and TRBJ1-2; the D is unclear. This CDR3 is built from 12 residues. Per the germline V gene, CDR1 is WSHSY and CDR2 is SAAADI. V dropped 1 base and J dropped 7 bases, with 7 bases sitting between them. CDR3 sequence: CASSELEGGYTF. For the CDR3, the DNA is TGCGCCAGCAGTGAGTTGGAGGGTGGCTACACCTTC.

The chain carries TRBV11-2 and TRBJ2-7, with TRBD2 as a possible D gene (5 bases). CDR3 length: 15 residues. Germline V gene data show CDR1 as SGHAT and CDR2 as FQNNGV. V shed 1 base and J shed 2 bases, with 12 bases lying between them. CDR3 sequence reads: CASSLGTGVTYEQYF. CDR3 sequence (DNA): TGTGCCAGCAGCTTAGGGACTGGGGTGACCTACGAGCAGTACTTC.

In its sample, this clone was seen a few times. This sequence joins TRBV19 and TRBJ1-5; 11 nucleotides line up with TRBD1. Germline V gene lookup returns CDR1 LNHDA and CDR2 SQIVND (reference sequence). The trim removed 5 bases at V and 7 bases at J, leaving 13 bases unmatched. The CDR3 runs to 17 residues. The CDR3 DNA follows: TGTGCCAGTAGTGTCGCAACCGGGACAGGGGGAGTACAGCCCCAGCATTTT. Amino acid sequence: CASSVATGTGGVQPQHF.

This sequence joins TRBV2 and TRBJ2-1; TRBD1 might be the D (6 bases). V gave up 3 bases and J gave up 7 bases, with 16 bases separating them. Germline V gene lookup returns CDR1 SNHLY and CDR2 FYNNEI. The CDR3 consists of 15 residues. CDR3 DNA sequence: TGTGCCAGCAGTGACCAGGGGATTAACGTGAATGAGCAGTTCTTC. Translated, it gives CASSDQGINVNEQFF.

The chain couples TRBV7-3 to TRBJ1-3, with D possibly matching TRBD1 (5 bases). CDR3 length equals 13 residues. Trimming removed 5 bases from V and 6 bases from J, with 11 bases in between. Per the germline V gene, CDR1 is SGHTA and CDR2 is FQGTGA. CDR3 sequence (DNA): TGTGCCAGCAGCCAACAGGCGCTAAACACCATATATTTT. Residues: CASSQQALNTIYF.

Comment on this clone: The missing conserved phenylalanine or tryptophan at the end of this CDR3 makes a read error likely. The rearrangement joins TRBV6-1 to TRBJ1-1; possible D gene TRBD1, 5 bases. V gave up 7 bases and J gave up 5 bases, with 14 bases separating them. The CDR3 runs to 13 residues. CDR1 and CDR2 (germline): MNHNS, SASEGT. This CDR3 is CASKMGGRTEAFL. The CDR3, as DNA: TGTGCCAGCAAGATGGGGGGGAGGACTGAAGCTTTCCTT.

V usage is TRBV9 and J usage is TRBJ2-3; possibly TRBD1 for D (6 bases). The CDR3 sequence is 15 residues long. Trimming removed 0 bases from V and 2 bases from J, with 10 bases in between. CDR1 is SGDLS, CDR2 YYNGEE, per germline. The CDR3 reads CASSVAQGSTDTQYF. Written as DNA, the CDR3 is TGTGCCAGCAGCGTAGCGCAGGGGTCCACAGATACGCAGTATTTT.

DNA for the CDR3: TGTGCCAGCAGCTTGTCCCGGAGGACTAATGAAAAACTGTTTTTT. Translated: CASSLSRRTNEKLFF. This chain uses TRBV7-2 with TRBJ1-4; no definite D call. Germline loops: CDR1 SGHTA, CDR2 FQGNSA. This CDR3 contains 15 residues. Trimming left V 3 bases short and J 2 bases short, with 10 bases between.

The chain has TRBV18 and TRBJ2-7; the D is unclear. Germline V gives CDR1 KGHSH, CDR2 LQKENI. With 1 base removed from V and 0 bases from J, the gap between germline ends came to 10 bases. There are 15 residues in the CDR3. The CDR3 is CASSPRGLSSYEQYF. CDR3 DNA sequence: TGTGCCAGCTCACCACGGGGATTAAGCTCCTACGAGCAGTACTTC.

In its sample, this clone was seen once. The rearrangement uses TRBV18 and TRBJ2-6; no definite D call. The V and J ends lost 3 bases and 4 bases respectively, with 13 bases between them. Per germline, CDR1 KGHSH and CDR2 LQKENI. This CDR3 has 16 residues. The CDR3 DNA is TGTGCCAGCTCACCCACGACCAAAACCGGGGCCAACGTCCTGACTTTC. Translation: CASSPTTKTGANVLTF.

The chain combines TRBV7-9 with TRBJ1-3, with D possibly TRBD1 on 5 matching bases. CDR3 size: 16 residues. V shed 6 bases and J shed 0 bases, with 15 bases lying between them. Germline V gives CDR1 SEHNR, CDR2 FQNEAQ (reference sequence). As DNA, the CDR3 is TGTGCCAGCAGACCTAGGACAACCGGCTCTGGAAACACCATATATTTT. Translated, it gives CASRPRTTGSGNTIYF.

The V gene is TRBV18, the J gene TRBJ2-7; D call uncertain. V lost 3 bases and J 0 bases, leaving 9 bases between the germline ends. This CDR3 region has 14 residues. Germline V gene data show CDR1 as KGHSH and CDR2 as LQKENI. CDR3 loop: CASSPDKSSYEQYF. As DNA, the CDR3 is TGTGCCAGCTCACCCGATAAGAGCTCCTACGAGCAGTACTTC.

The V and J genes are TRBV13 and TRBJ1-3, with D possibly matching TRBD1 (5 bases). CDR3 length equals 15 residues. CDR1 is PRHDT and CDR2 is FYEKMQ in the germline V gene (reference sequence). The V end lost 0 bases, the J end lost 5 bases, and 11 bases lay between the germline ends. CDR3 coding DNA: TGTGCCAGCAGCTTAGGGGCAGGGTCGCGAAACACCATATATTTT. Protein sequence: CASSLGAGSRNTIYF.

The chain is built from TRBV7-9 and TRBJ2-2, with 14 positions matching TRBD2. Germline lookup yields CDR1 SEHNR and CDR2 FQNEAQ (reference sequence). V lost 5 bases to trimming and J lost 1 base; unmatched junction nucleotides: 3. The CDR3 has 17 amino acids. The CDR3 loop is CASSAGTSGGNTGELFF. The CDR3 coding sequence is TGTGCCAGCAGCGCCGGGACTAGCGGGGGGAACACCGGGGAGCTGTTTTTT.